Listed below are T cell receptor beta chains from one sample, sequenced in a study of patients and donors after allogeneic stem cell transplantation. A single record per CDR3 protein comes from TCRdb applying MiXCR to the RT-PCR reads. This table has 200,000 to 250,000 distinct CDR3 sequences, 14% appearing once. The sample comprised blood, either unsorted or a sorted T cell fraction (not recorded which). The source of these receptors is a human donor who was either an allogeneic HSCT recipient or a stem cell or donor lymphocyte infusion donor (not recorded which). It is not recorded whose cells these are; they may come from a transplant donor. CDR3s include the opening cysteine and the closing phenylalanine or tryptophan. D genes are given only for firm matches. Clone sizes are given selectively: once, few, many, or a class where the clone is expanded.

TRBJ1-2 TRBD1 TRBV6-1 many TGTGCCAGCAGTGGATGGGACAGTTTTCGGGGCTACACCTTC CASSGWDSFRGYTF
TRBJ1-3 NA TRBV12-3/TRBV12-4 few TGTGCCGGGGCGGTAGGGTCTGGAAACACCATATATTTT CAGAVGSGNTIYF
TRBJ2-2 TRBD2 TRBV6-2/TRBV6-3 NA TGTGCCAGCAGTTACGAGGCGGGGGATACCGGGGAGCTGTTTTTT CASSYEAGDTGELFF
TRBJ2-3 NA TRBV20-1 few TGCAGTGCTAGTACCACAGGCACAGATACGCAGTATTTT CSASTTGTDTQYF
TRBJ2-2 TRBD2 TRBV12-3/TRBV12-4 few TGTGCCAGCAGTCCCTGGACTAGCGGGGCCATGAACACCGGGGAGCTGTTTTTT CASSPWTSGAMNTGELFF
TRBJ2-1 TRBD2 TRBV7-2 few TGTGCCAGCAGCTTAGAGGGTAGCGGGGGCCTATACAATGAGCAGTTCTTC CASSLEGSGGLYNEQFF
TRBJ2-3 NA TRBV20-1 NA TGCAGTGCCCACCGAACAGATACGCAGTATTTT CSAHRTDTQYF
TRBJ1-2 TRBD1 TRBV19 few TGTGCCAGTACCCGGGACAGGCTATCCAACTATGGCTACACCTTC CASTRDRLSNYGYTF
TRBJ2-7 NA TRBV6-2/TRBV6-3 NA TGTGCCAGCAGACCCGACCCTACCTACGAGCAGTACTTC CASRPDPTYEQYF
TRBJ1-2 NA TRBV4-1 NA TGCGCCAGCAGCCAAGTCTCAGGGGCCAGCTTCTATGGCTACACCTTC CASSQVSGASFYGYTF
TRBJ1-2 NA TRBV4-3 many TGCGCCAGCAGCCAAATGGATGAGAGCATCCATGGCTACACCTTC CASSQMDESIHGYTF
TRBJ1-5 NA TRBV7-6 many TGTGCCAGCAGCTTAGGAAGGGGTGGCAATCAGCCCCAGCATTTT CASSLGRGGNQPQHF
TRBJ1-5 TRBD1 TRBV3-1 NA TGTGCCAGCAGCCCGAGACGTCGAAACGGACAGGGATTAAATCAGCCCCAGCATTTT CASSPRRRNGQGLNQPQHF
TRBJ2-5 TRBD2 TRBV5-4 few TGTGCCAGCAGCTTGGGGGTCGGGGGGGCCGTGAGGGAGACCCAGTACTTC CASSLGVGGAVRETQYF
TRBJ2-7 TRBD1 TRBV10-3 few TGTGCCATCAGTGCGGGTCGTGGACAGGGGTCCTACGAGCAGTACTTC CAISAGRGQGSYEQYF
TRBJ1-2 NA TRBV4-1 few TGCGCCAGCAGCCAAGTTAGTCCCCGGGGCGACTATGGCTACACCTTC CASSQVSPRGDYGYTF
TRBJ1-1 TRBD1 TRBV29-1 many TGCAGCGTGGGACAGAGCTTTACCACTGAAGCTTTCTTT CSVGQSFTTEAFF
TRBJ2-5 TRBD2 TRBV29-1 NA TGCAGCGAGACCGGGGGAGGGTCAGAGACCCAGTACTTC CSETGGGSETQYF
TRBJ1-1 TRBD1 TRBV5-4 NA TGTGCCAGCAGCGGGGACAGGGCGGGCACTGAAGCTTTCTTT CASSGDRAGTEAFF
TRBJ2-5 NA TRBV5-1 NA TGCGCCAGCAGCCGAATGGGTCAAGAGACCCAGTACTTC CASSRMGQETQYF
TRBJ2-5 TRBD2 TRBV6-1 few TGTGCCAGCACCGTCGGGATAGTAACGGGAGGAGGGGAGACCCAGTACTTC CASTVGIVTGGGETQYF
TRBJ1-3 NA TRBV20-1 NA TGCAGTGCTAGAACGTGGGACAAACTAAACACCATATATTTT CSARTWDKLNTIYF
TRBJ2-7 NA TRBV20-1 few TGCAGTGCTCGTCTGGGATACGAGCAGTACTTC CSARLGYEQYF
TRBJ1-2 TRBD1 TRBV9 many TGTGCCAGCAGCGGTGGGGGACAGGCAAACTATGGCTACACCTTC CASSGGGQANYGYTF
TRBJ1-5 NA TRBV5-8 few TGTGCCAGCAGCTTCGACGGCAGCAATCAGCCCCAGCATTTT CASSFDGSNQPQHF
TRBJ1-2 NA TRBV9 NA TGTGCCAGCAGCGTAGGACGGTCAGGGTATGGCTACACCTTC CASSVGRSGYGYTF
TRBJ1-5 NA TRBV9 few TGTGCCAGCAGCGTAGGCCCGGCAGCGGACCAGCCCCAGCATTTT CASSVGPAADQPQHF
TRBJ2-5 NA TRBV12-3/TRBV12-4 NA TGTGCCAGCAGCACTCTGGCGAGCGGTCTTTGGTGGGAGACCCAGTACTTC CASSTLASGLWWETQYF
TRBJ2-1 NA TRBV4-2 few TGTGCCAGCAGCCGGGACTGGAGGCCCTACAATGAGCAGTTCTTC CASSRDWRPYNEQFF
TRBJ1-2 TRBD1 TRBV24-1 few TGTGCCACCAGTGACTCCGGGACAGATTATGGCTACACCTTC CATSDSGTDYGYTF
TRBJ2-7 NA TRBV29-1 few TGCAGCGTTTCTGGGGTCCGGGGGTCCTACGAGCAGTACTTC CSVSGVRGSYEQYF
TRBJ1-1 NA TRBV7-9 few TGTGCCAGCACCAATCGACGGACCACTGAAGCTTTCTTT CASTNRRTTEAFF
TRBJ2-7 NA TRBV19 NA TGTGCCAGTAGTATAGGGCAGTTCTACGAGCAGTACTTC CASSIGQFYEQYF
TRBJ2-1 TRBD1 TRBV3-1 once TGTGCCAGCAGCCAAGACCCGGACAGGGGGCGCGATGAGCAGTTCTTC CASSQDPDRGRDEQFF
TRBJ1-6 NA TRBV3-1 NA TGTGCCAGCAGCCTCCACACGAATTCACCCCTCCACTTT CASSLHTNSPLHF
TRBJ1-5 TRBD1 TRBV19 NA TGTGCCAGTAGTAGACAGGGGGCTAATAATCAGCCCCAGCATTTT CASSRQGANNQPQHF
TRBJ2-2 NA TRBV2 many TGTGCCAGCAGCCGGGACCCGAACACCGGGGAGCTGTTTTTT CASSRDPNTGELFF
TRBJ1-2 TRBD1 TRBV3-1 many TGTGCCAGCAGCTCTTCACAGGGGACCTATGGCTACACCTTC CASSSSQGTYGYTF